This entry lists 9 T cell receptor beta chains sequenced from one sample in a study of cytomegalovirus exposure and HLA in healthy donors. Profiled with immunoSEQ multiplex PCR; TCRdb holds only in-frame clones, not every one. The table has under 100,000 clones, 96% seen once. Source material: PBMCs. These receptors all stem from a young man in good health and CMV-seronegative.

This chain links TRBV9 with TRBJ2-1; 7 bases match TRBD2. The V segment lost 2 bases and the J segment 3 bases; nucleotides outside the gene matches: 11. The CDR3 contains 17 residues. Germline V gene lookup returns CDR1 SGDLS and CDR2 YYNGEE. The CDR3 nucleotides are TGTGCCAGCAGCGTTGGGTCTCTAGCGGCAGACTACAATGAGCAGTTCTTC. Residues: CASSVGSLAADYNEQFF.

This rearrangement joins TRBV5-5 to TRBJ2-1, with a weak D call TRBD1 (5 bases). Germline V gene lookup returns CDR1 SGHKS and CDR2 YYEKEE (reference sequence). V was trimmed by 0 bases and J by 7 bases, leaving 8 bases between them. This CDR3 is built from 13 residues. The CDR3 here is CASSLGAGNEQFF. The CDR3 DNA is TGTGCCAGCAGCTTGGGGGCAGGGAATGAGCAGTTCTTC.

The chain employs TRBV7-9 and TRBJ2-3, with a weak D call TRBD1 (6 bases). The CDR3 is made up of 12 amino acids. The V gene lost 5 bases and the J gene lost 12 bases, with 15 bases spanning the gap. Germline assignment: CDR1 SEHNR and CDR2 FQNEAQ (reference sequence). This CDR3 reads CASSPTETGQYF. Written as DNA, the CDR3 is TGTGCCAGCAGCCCCACCGAGACAGGACAGTATTTT.

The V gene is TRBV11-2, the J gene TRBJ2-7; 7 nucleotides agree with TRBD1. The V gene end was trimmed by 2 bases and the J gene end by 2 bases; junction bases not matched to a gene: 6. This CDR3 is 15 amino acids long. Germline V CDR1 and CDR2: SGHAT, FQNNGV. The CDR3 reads CASSLTRQGAYEQYV. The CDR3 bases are TGTGCCAGCAGCTTAACCCGCCAGGGGGCCTACGAGCAGTACGTC.

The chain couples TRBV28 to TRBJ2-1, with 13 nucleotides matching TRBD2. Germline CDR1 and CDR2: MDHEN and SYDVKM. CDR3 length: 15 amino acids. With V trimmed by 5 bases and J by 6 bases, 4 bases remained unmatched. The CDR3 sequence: CASSPGLAGANEQFF. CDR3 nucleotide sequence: TGTGCCAGCAGTCCCGGACTAGCGGGAGCCAATGAGCAGTTCTTC. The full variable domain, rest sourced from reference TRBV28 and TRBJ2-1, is DVKVTQSSRYLVKRTGEKVFLECVQDMDHENMFWYRQDPGLGLRLIYFSYDVKMKEKGDIPEGYSVSREKKERFSLILESASTNQTSMYLCASSPGLAGANEQFFGPGTRLTVL.

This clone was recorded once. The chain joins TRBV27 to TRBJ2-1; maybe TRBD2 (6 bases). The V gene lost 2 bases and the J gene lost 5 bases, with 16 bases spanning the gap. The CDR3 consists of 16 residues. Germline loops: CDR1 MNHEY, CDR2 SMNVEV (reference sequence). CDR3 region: CASSLREVSFNNEQFF. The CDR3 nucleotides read TGTGCCAGCAGTTTAAGGGAGGTGTCGTTCAACAATGAGCAGTTCTTC.

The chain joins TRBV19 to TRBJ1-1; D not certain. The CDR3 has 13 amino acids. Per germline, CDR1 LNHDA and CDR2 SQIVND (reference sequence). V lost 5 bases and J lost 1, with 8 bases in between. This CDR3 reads CASSRVPNTEAFF. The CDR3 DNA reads TGTGCCAGTAGTCGGGTACCGAACACTGAAGCTTTCTTT.

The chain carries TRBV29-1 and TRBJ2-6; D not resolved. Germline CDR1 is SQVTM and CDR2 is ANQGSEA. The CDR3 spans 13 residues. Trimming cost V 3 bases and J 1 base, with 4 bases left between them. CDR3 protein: CSVEQSGANVLTF. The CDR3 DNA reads TGCAGCGTTGAGCAGTCTGGGGCCAACGTCCTGACTTTC.

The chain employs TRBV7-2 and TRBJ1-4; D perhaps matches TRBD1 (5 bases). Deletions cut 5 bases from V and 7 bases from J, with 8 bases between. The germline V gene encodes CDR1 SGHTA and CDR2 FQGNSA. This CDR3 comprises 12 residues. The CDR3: CASSPDSEKLFF. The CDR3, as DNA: TGTGCCAGCAGCCCCGACAGTGAAAAACTGTTTTTT.